The next 8 T cell receptor beta chains were all read from a single sample in a study of T cells in Graves' hyperthyroidism and ophthalmopathy (dated by TCRdb to between 2018 and 2021). The library was made by multiplex PCR. Sequencing instrument: Illumina HiSeq 2000. The TCR beta CDR3 regions were amplified from RNA transcripts. The first round of RT-PCR for the TCR CDR3 was performed with the HTBI primer set and the Qiagen OneStep RT-PCR kit. Using fastp at Q25 and MiXCR, TCRdb reprocessed the public reads and kept productive beta chains. Every CDR3 protein is listed once, alongside the most common genes and DNA of its rows. The sample profile shows about 760,000 distinct CDR3 sequences; 35% of them were found once. Around 31% of the sample is in the top ten clones. The sequenced material came from blood. The receptors shown here come from a woman aged 40-49 years with Graves' hyperthyroidism.

V usage is TRBV7-2 and J usage is TRBJ1-5, with a tentative D call TRBD1 (5 bases). The length of the CDR3 is 12 residues. The V gene lost 2 bases and the J gene lost 10 bases, with 9 bases spanning the gap. The germline gives CDR1 SGHTA, CDR2 FQGNSA. In nucleotides, the CDR3 is TGTGCCAGCAGCTTAAGGGGAACCCCCCAGCATTTT. It yields the protein CASSLRGTPQHF.

This rearrangement joins TRBV10-2 to TRBJ2-7; the D call may be TRBD1 or TRBD2 (5 bases each). V was trimmed by 6 bases and J by 3 bases, leaving 15 bases between them. The CDR3 consists of 14 residues. Germline V gene data show CDR1 as WSHSY and CDR2 as SAAADI. This chain's CDR3 is CASRPGPLNYEQYF. CDR3 coding DNA: TGCGCCAGCAGACCGGGACCGCTAAACTACGAGCAGTACTTC.

The table lists this clonotype with many counts. The chain combines TRBV5-6 with TRBJ1-1; D not resolved. The V gene lost 4 bases and the J gene lost 7 bases, with 8 bases spanning the gap. This CDR3 contains 11 residues. Germline V gene lookup returns CDR1 SGHDT and CDR2 YYEEEE. CDR3 nucleotides: TGTGCCAGCAGCCTGCACAGTGAAGCTTTCTTT. This sequence encodes CASSLHSEAFF.

This clonotype has just a few counts. The chain links TRBV7-9 to TRBJ2-7; TRBD2 matches at 7 bases. Matching the DNA end better, TRBJ2-1 makes the J call doubtful. The CDR3 covers 15 residues. Per the germline V gene, CDR1 is SEHNR and CDR2 is FQNEAQ (reference sequence). The CDR3 region has the DNA TGTGCCAGCAGTTCTAAGAGTGTAACTAGCGCCGAGCAGTTCTTC. This sequence encodes CASSSKSVTSAEQFF.

This clonotype came up many times. This sequence joins TRBV7-9 and TRBJ2-7; TRBD2 might be the D (6 bases). The CDR3 extends over 13 amino acids. Germline loops: CDR1 SEHNR, CDR2 FQNEAQ (reference sequence). Trimming took off 5 bases at V and 2 bases at J, with 10 bases between the two ends. CDR3 coding DNA: TGTGCCAGCAGCCCGCGGACTACCTACGAGCAGTACTTC. Its protein is CASSPRTTYEQYF.

J is TRBJ2-7 and V is TRBV6-5; D not certain. Germline CDR1 is MNHEY and CDR2 is SVGAGI. There are 16 residues in the CDR3. Trimming cost V 2 bases and J 2 bases, with 16 bases left between them. The CDR3 loop reads CASSYPVGAQAYEQYF. CDR3 sequence (DNA): TGTGCCAGCAGTTACCCAGTGGGCGCCCAGGCCTACGAGCAGTACTTC.

In this sample, this clonotype turned up many times. This chain joins TRBV7-9 and TRBJ2-7; no firm D call. The length of the CDR3 is 14 residues. V lost 5 bases and J 2 bases, leaving 13 bases between the germline ends. Germline assignment: CDR1 SEHNR and CDR2 FQNEAQ (reference sequence). Written as DNA, the CDR3 is TGTGCCAGCAGCCAGAACGACGGGCCCTACGAGCAGTACTTC. Translation: CASSQNDGPYEQYF.

The sample holds a few counts of this clonotype. This chain joins TRBV6-5 and TRBJ2-5; 8 bases agree with TRBD2. Germline V gives CDR1 MNHEY, CDR2 SVGAGI. The CDR3 length is 15 residues. The trim removed 4 bases at V and 1 base at J, leaving 5 bases unmatched. The DNA of the CDR3 is TGTGCCAGCAGTTCCGGCGGGGGGCCCCAAGAGACCCAGTACTTC. Its translation: CASSSGGGPQETQYF.